This is a list of T cell receptor beta chains from one sample in a study of cytomegalovirus exposure and HLA in healthy donors. Clones were read by immunoSEQ multiplex PCR, and TCRdb kept only the in-frame ones, dropping some. This sample has some 150,000 clones; approximately 90% occur once, and the top ten carry 6.2%. Sequencing was done on a sample of PBMCs. These receptors were collected from a woman in her 30s in good health and CMV-seropositive. The CDR3 runs from the conserved cysteine through the conserved F or W. The D gene is left open where the match is weak. The size field is filled for only some rows; it gives once, few, many or a size class.

CASRKREAADTQYF TGCGCCAGCAGAAAGCGAGAAGCGGCAGATACGCAGTATTTT TRBV5-1 - - TRBJ2-3
CASSSLSGEQYF TGTGCCAGCAGCTCTCTGAGTGGCGAGCAGTACTTC TRBV5-4 - - TRBJ2-7
CASSPLPLQGRTEAFF TGCGCCAGCAGCCCACTACCACTACAGGGAAGGACTGAAGCTTTCTTT TRBV4-1 - - TRBJ1-1
CASSSAGGPLRAQYF TGCGCCAGCAGCTCAGCGGGGGGACCCCTCAGGGCCCAGTACTTC TRBV5-1 - TRBD2 TRBJ2-5
CASSWKLQGFVESGELFF TGTGCCAGCAGCTGGAAGTTACAGGGCTTCGTCGAAAGCGGGGAGCTGTTTTTT TRBV5-4 - - TRBJ2-2
CASSLKGGRNTEAFF TGTGCCAGCAGCTTAAAAGGAGGCAGGAACACTGAAGCTTTCTTT TRBV7-9 - - TRBJ1-1
CASSSWASTPSYNEQFF TGTGCCAGCAGTTCCTGGGCTAGCACCCCCTCCTACAATGAGCAGTTCTTC TRBV27 once - TRBJ2-1
CASSLRGVRTGELFF TGTGCCAGCAGTTTGAGAGGCGTTCGGACCGGGGAGCTGTTTTTT TRBV28 - - TRBJ2-2
CASSSGEGGYNQPQHF TGTGCCAGCAGCTCAGGGGAGGGGGGTTACAATCAGCCCCAGCATTTT TRBV7-8 - - TRBJ1-5
CASSIRGRVETQYF TGTGCCAGCAGCATCAGGGGAAGGGTAGAGACCCAGTACTTC TRBV11-2 - - TRBJ2-5
CASSFTQGAQPQHF TGTGCCAGCAGTTTTACCCAGGGGGCCCAGCCCCAGCATTTT TRBV27 - TRBD1 TRBJ1-5
CASSGSVGEQYF TGTGCCAGCAGTGGGAGCGTAGGGGAGCAGTACTTC TRBV28 - - TRBJ2-7
CASSSTSGAYEQYF TGTGCCAGTAGTAGTACTAGCGGGGCCTACGAGCAGTACTTC TRBV19 - TRBD2 TRBJ2-7
CASRSSGRPGAYEQYF TGTGCCAGTAGGTCTAGCGGGAGGCCCGGGGCCTACGAGCAGTACTTC TRBV19 - TRBD2 TRBJ2-7
CASSYDSYSGNTIYF TGTGCCAGCAGCTATGACAGTTACTCTGGAAACACCATATATTTT TRBV14 - - TRBJ1-3
CSVSPYEQYF TGCAGTGTGAGTCCCTACGAGCAGTACTTC TRBV20-1 once - TRBJ2-7
CASSPGTTYEQYF TGCGCCAGCAGCCCCGGGACTACCTACGAGCAGTACTTC TRBV4-1 - TRBD2 TRBJ2-7
CASSPWTSGGETQYF TGTGCCAGCAGCCCGTGGACTAGCGGGGGGGAGACCCAGTACTTC TRBV9 - TRBD2 TRBJ2-5
CATSRDQGQETQYF TGTGCCACCAGCAGAGATCAGGGCCAAGAGACCCAGTACTTC TRBV15 - - TRBJ2-5
CASSPVGAGVRTGELFF TGTGCCAGCAGCCCGGTGGGAGCGGGGGTTCGCACCGGGGAGCTGTTTTTT TRBV9 - TRBD2 TRBJ2-2
CASSAQGYEQYF TGTGCCAGCAGTGCGCAGGGCTACGAGCAGTACTTC TRBV6-5 - - TRBJ2-7
CASRSASGVRAFF TGTGCCAGCAGATCCGCATCGGGGGTCAGAGCTTTCTTT TRBV5-4 - - TRBJ1-1
CASRATGYVNEQFF TGTGCCAGCAGAGCCACAGGGTATGTCAATGAGCAGTTCTTC TRBV5-6 - - TRBJ2-1
CASSLVPTSGYNEQFF TGTGCCAGCAGCTTAGTTCCGACTAGCGGATACAATGAGCAGTTCTTC TRBV7-2 - TRBD2 TRBJ2-1
CASSQETGNYGYTF TGCGCCAGCAGCCAAGAGACAGGGAACTATGGCTACACCTTC TRBV4-1 - TRBD1 TRBJ1-2
CSGGHGTSGAPSSYNEQFF TGCAGCGGAGGACACGGGACTAGCGGGGCCCCGAGCTCCTACAATGAGCAGTTCTTC TRBV29-1 - TRBD2 TRBJ2-1
CAGGSGISYNEQFF TGTGCCGGGGGTAGCGGGATTTCCTACAATGAGCAGTTCTTC TRBV18 - TRBD2 TRBJ2-1
CASSLAGGTDTQYF TGTGCCAGCAGCTTAGCGGGAGGGACAGATACGCAGTATTTT TRBV7-3 - TRBD2 TRBJ2-3
CASSYSGQGYEQYF TGTGCCAGCAGTTACTCGGGACAGGGCTACGAGCAGTACTTC TRBV6-5 - TRBD1 TRBJ2-7
CASSQAGTRSDTQYF TGTGCCAGCAGCCAAGCCGGGACTAGATCTGATACGCAGTATTTT TRBV4-2 - TRBD2 TRBJ2-3
CASSLDPGNDEQYF TGTGCCAGCAGCTTAGATCCGGGGAATGACGAGCAGTACTTC TRBV11-3 - - TRBJ2-7
CASSRDRGSYEQYF TGTGCCAGTAGTAGGGACAGGGGGTCCTACGAGCAGTACTTC TRBV19 few TRBD1 TRBJ2-7
CASSQDRGQPDSGANVLTF TGCGCCAGCAGCCAAGATCGGGGACAGCCGGACTCTGGGGCCAACGTCCTGACTTTC TRBV4-1 - TRBD1 TRBJ2-6
CATSRASGITDTQYF TGTGCCACCAGCAGGGCTAGCGGAATCACAGATACGCAGTATTTT TRBV15 - TRBD2 TRBJ2-3
CASSVVAGGYNEQFF TGTGCCAGCAGCGTAGTTGCGGGAGGGTACAATGAGCAGTTCTTC TRBV9 - TRBD2 TRBJ2-1
CASSLNGGEIMNTEAFF TGTGCCAGCAGCTTAAATGGAGGAGAGATCATGAACACTGAAGCTTTCTTT TRBV11-1 - - TRBJ1-1